A single sample is the source of the 5 T cell receptor beta chains below, sequenced in a study of hypomethylating agent response in myelodysplastic syndrome. Using immunoSEQ multiplex PCR, the repertoire was profiled, and TCRdb retains in-frame clones only, with some absent. The sample carries 6,000 or so clones, 82% recorded once. Sequencing used bone marrow, obtained before or after starting hypomethylating agent treatment for myelodysplastic syndrome (not recorded which). The receptors here all came from a human donor with myelodysplastic syndrome.

The J gene is TRBJ2-5, the V gene TRBV7-5. TRBV7-5 is a recognized pseudogene. The CDR3 extends over 15 amino acids. The CDR3 here is CARSLSSVRGETQYF. In nucleotides, the CDR3 is TGTGCCAGAAGCCTAAGCTCCGTACGTGGGGAGACCCAGTACTTC.

This clone appeared a single time. V usage is TRBV5-1 and J usage is TRBJ2-1, with 10 bases aligning to TRBD2. Germline V CDR1 and CDR2: SGHRS, YFSETQ. This CDR3 is 15 amino acids long. Unmatched junction bases numbered 5, after V lost 4 bases and J lost 4 bases. The CDR3 DNA reads TGCGCCAGCAGCGGGGGACTAGCGTTTTACAATGAGCAGTTCTTC. Encoded protein: CASSGGLAFYNEQFF.

Here the CDR3 DNA reads TGTGCCAGCAGTTTAGGGGGCTCCTACGAGCAGTACTTC. Its protein product is CASSLGGSYEQYF. This chain connects TRBV28 to TRBJ2-7; D possibly uses TRBD1 or TRBD2 (5 bases each). Trimming stripped 2 bases from V and 0 bases from J, with 5 bases between. The germline gives CDR1 MDHEN, CDR2 SYDVKM. CDR3 length: 13 residues.

This sequence joins TRBV11-2 and TRBJ2-2; 8 positions agree with TRBD2. Per germline, CDR1 SGHAT and CDR2 FQNNGV. There are 17 residues in the CDR3. V shed 1 base, J shed 4 bases, and the junction held 8 bases outside the gene matches. CDR3 DNA: TGTGCCAGCAGCTTAGGACATCACGGGGGGGGCACCGGGGAGCTGTTTTTT. It specifies CASSLGHHGGGTGELFF.

The chain carries TRBV5-1 and TRBJ2-1; the match to TRBD1 covers 9 bases. CDR1 and CDR2 (germline): SGHRS, YFSETQ. V lost 0 bases and J lost 5; bases outside the gene matches: 3. The CDR3 contains 15 residues. CDR3 loop: CASSLGGQGHNEQFF. The CDR3, as DNA: TGCGCCAGCAGCTTGGGGGGACAGGGTCACAATGAGCAGTTCTTC. Based on the CDR3 plus reference TRBV5-1 and TRBJ2-1, the full variable domain is KAGVTQTPRYLIKTRGQQVTLSCSPISGHRSVSWYQQTPGQGLQFLFEYFSETQRNKGNFPGRFSGRQFSNSRSEMNVSTLELGDSALYLCASSLGGQGHNEQFFGPGTRLTVL.